The 24 T cell receptor beta chains listed next were all sequenced from one sample in a study of blood T cell repertoires in COVID-19. Generated by immunoSEQ multiplex PCR, the TCRdb table keeps only in-frame clones and is missing some. The sample shows about 76,000 clones, 87% of them seen only once. Sequenced sample: peripheral blood. Source of these receptors: a man in his thirties or forties with acute or convalescent COVID-19.

The chain carries TRBV2 and TRBJ2-1, with 14 positions matching TRBD2. The CDR3 consists of 16 residues. Germline V lookup: CDR1 SNHLY, CDR2 FYNNEI. With V trimmed by 1 base and J by 6 bases, 2 bases remained unmatched. The chain's CDR3 is CASSEGGLAGANEQFF. As DNA, the CDR3 is TGTGCCAGCAGTGAAGGGGGACTAGCGGGGGCCAATGAGCAGTTCTTC.

V usage is TRBV11-2 and J usage is TRBJ2-5, with D unresolved. The CDR3 contains 13 residues. Per the germline V gene, CDR1 is SGHAT and CDR2 is FQNNGV. The V end was cut by 3 bases, the J end by 1 base, with 6 bases between. CDR3 sequence reads: CASSFYVQETQYF. CDR3 nucleotides: TGTGCCAGCAGCTTCTACGTCCAAGAGACCCAGTACTTC.

The rearrangement links TRBV5-6 to TRBJ2-7; D not certain. CDR1 is SGHDT and CDR2 is YYEEEE in the germline V gene. V shed 1 base and J shed 3 bases, with 11 bases lying between them. CDR3 size: 14 residues. CDR3 region: CASSLFVSSYEQYF. Written as DNA, the CDR3 is TGTGCCAGCAGCTTGTTTGTTAGCAGCTACGAGCAGTACTTC. Full variable domain (remainder filled in from reference TRBV5-6 and TRBJ2-7): DAGVTQSPTHLIKTRGQQVTLRCSPKSGHDTVSWYQQALGQGPQFIFQYYEEEERQRGNFPDRFSGHQFPNYSSELNVNALLLGDSALYLCASSLFVSSYEQYFGPGTRLTVT.

This clone appeared once. V is TRBV4-1 and J is TRBJ2-3; 7 positions agree with TRBD1. The CDR3 loop spans 18 amino acids. With V trimmed by 7 bases and J by 3 bases, 19 bases remained unmatched. Germline CDR1 and CDR2: MGHRA and YSYEKL. CDR3 region: CASKEVPRKNRGTDTQYF. CDR3 sequence (DNA): TGCGCCAGCAAAGAAGTCCCTAGAAAGAACAGGGGAACAGATACGCAGTATTTT.

The gene calls are TRBV12-5 and TRBJ2-3; 7 bases fit TRBD1. This CDR3 contains 15 residues. Trimming cost V 5 bases and J 2 bases; bases outside gene matches: 7. Germline V CDR1 and CDR2: LGHNT, FRNRAP. The CDR3 DNA reads as TGTGCTAGTGGTCAGGGGGACCAATACACAGATACGCAGTATTTT. Amino acid sequence: CASGQGDQYTDTQYF. Full variable domain (missing parts from reference TRBV12-5 and TRBJ2-3): DARVTQTPRHKVTEMGQEVTMRCQPILGHNTVFWYRQTMMQGLELLAYFRNRAPLDDSGMPKDRFSAEMPDATLATLKIQPSEPRDSAVYFCASGQGDQYTDTQYFGPGTRLTVL.

The chain recombines TRBV4-2 with TRBJ1-5; 9 bases agree with TRBD1. Germline CDR1 is LGHNA and CDR2 is YNFKEQ. Trimming removed 0 bases from V and 6 bases from J; junction bases left unmatched: 3. The CDR3 sequence is 15 residues long. The CDR3 is CASSQDGTGFQPQHF. In nucleotides, the CDR3 is TGTGCCAGCAGCCAAGATGGGACAGGGTTTCAGCCCCAGCATTTT.

The chain links TRBV30 to TRBJ2-6, with TRBD2 matching over 11 bases. The trim removed 4 bases at V and 0 bases at J, leaving 2 bases unmatched. The CDR3 runs 16 residues. CDR1 and CDR2 (germline): GTSNPN, SVGIG (reference sequence). CDR3 residues: CAWTGTSGSGANVLTF. In nucleotides, the CDR3 is TGTGCCTGGACCGGGACTAGCGGCTCTGGGGCCAACGTCCTGACTTTC. Full variable domain (remainder filled in from reference TRBV30 and TRBJ2-6): SQTIHQWPATLVQPVGSPLSLECTVEGTSNPNLYWYRQAAGRGLQLLFYSVGIGQISSEVPQNLSASRPQDRQFILSSKKLLLSDSGFYLCAWTGTSGSGANVLTFGAGSRLTVL.

This clone was observed a single time. This chain joins TRBV6-5 and TRBJ2-7, with 10 bases identical to TRBD2. This CDR3 contains 15 residues. Germline assignment: CDR1 MNHEY and CDR2 SVGAGI. Trimming took 7 bases from V and 2 from J; bases not matched to a gene: 8. The CDR3 DNA reads as TGTGCCAGCACCTATTCTAGCGGGGGCACCTACGAGCAGTACTTC. The encoded protein is CASTYSSGGTYEQYF.

V gene TRBV28 combines with J gene TRBJ2-7, with 9 bases aligning to TRBD1. The CDR3 is 13 amino acids. Germline V CDR1 and CDR2: MDHEN, SYDVKM. Trimming removed 6 bases from V and 4 bases from J; junction bases left unmatched: 4. The CDR3 DNA reads as TGTGCCAGCAGAGGGACAGGGTGGTACGAGCAGTACTTC. Its protein product is CASRGTGWYEQYF.

The rearrangement uses TRBV10-1 and TRBJ1-6; D is unresolved. The germline V gene has CDR1 WNHNN and CDR2 SYGVQD (reference sequence). V was pared by 5 bases and J by 7 bases, with 12 bases between. The CDR3 has 14 residues. The CDR3 sequence is CASSPMPGNSPLHF. The CDR3 bases are TGCGCCAGCAGTCCCATGCCGGGAAATTCACCCCTCCACTTT.

This clone came up a few times. The V and J genes are TRBV7-9 and TRBJ1-2; D uncertain. The CDR3 loop spans 13 amino acids. V gave up 2 bases and J gave up 2 bases, with 6 bases separating them. Looked up from germline, CDR1 is SEHNR and CDR2 is FQNEAQ (reference sequence). CDR3 in DNA: TGTGCCAGCAGCTTAAGCCCGAACTATGGCTACACCTTC. The encoded protein is CASSLSPNYGYTF. Drawing the rest from reference TRBV7-9 and TRBJ1-2, the complete variable domain is DTGVSQNPRHKITKRGQNVTFRCDPISEHNRLYWYRQTLGQGPEFLTYFQNEAQLEKSRLLSDRFSAERPKGSFSTLEIQRTEQGDSAMYLCASSLSPNYGYTFGSGTRLTVV.

This chain links TRBV2 with TRBJ1-1; D call uncertain. Looked up from germline, CDR1 is SNHLY and CDR2 is FYNNEI. The CDR3 sequence is 12 residues long. V was clipped by 7 bases and J by 5 bases, with 11 bases between them. The CDR3 loop reads CASKDPGTEAFF. CDR3 sequence (DNA): TGTGCCAGCAAGGATCCGGGGACTGAAGCTTTCTTT.

The chain combines TRBV6-5 with TRBJ2-7, with 7 nucleotides matching TRBD1. J lost 2 bases, V lost 8 bases, and 9 bases had no gene match. CDR1 and CDR2 (germline): MNHEY, SVGAGI. The CDR3 is made up of 14 amino acids. The CDR3 DNA reads as TGTGCCAGCTGCCGGGACAGATCCACCTACGAGCAGTACTTC. Its translation: CASCRDRSTYEQYF.

J is TRBJ1-5 and V is TRBV6-5, with D perhaps matching TRBD1 (5 bases). This CDR3 is built from 16 residues. Germline-derived CDR1 and CDR2 are MNHEY and SVGAGI. Trimming pared 2 bases from V and 1 base from J, leaving 12 bases between. CDR3 in amino acids: CASSYGGGASNQPQHF. The CDR3 DNA reads as TGTGCCAGCAGTTACGGTGGAGGGGCAAGCAATCAGCCCCAGCATTTT.

The chain is built from TRBV11-2 and TRBJ2-1; 7 nucleotides match TRBD1. CDR3 size: 14 residues. Germline values: CDR1 SGHAT, CDR2 FQNNGV. The V and J ends lost 4 bases and 5 bases, in that order; junction bases with no gene match: 5. Here the CDR3 DNA reads TGTGCCAGCAGCTACCGGACAGGTAACAATGAGCAGTTCTTC. This translates into CASSYRTGNNEQFF.

This sequence joins TRBV24-1 and TRBJ2-7; D gene uncertain. The CDR3 spans 15 residues. Germline CDR1 KGHDR, CDR2 SFDVKD. V dropped 5 bases and J dropped 3 bases, with 16 bases sitting between them. The CDR3 sequence is CATSAHGSEDYEQYF. CDR3 sequence (DNA): TGTGCCACCAGTGCCCATGGGTCAGAGGACTACGAGCAGTACTTC.

V is TRBV7-9 and J is TRBJ1-6; D is unresolved. Germline lookup yields CDR1 SEHNR and CDR2 FQNEAQ (reference sequence). CDR3 length: 14 amino acids. The V and J ends lost 4 bases and 6 bases respectively, with 10 bases between them. The DNA of the CDR3 is TGTGCCAGCAGCTCGACTTCAACTAATTCACCCCTCCACTTT. It yields the protein CASSSTSTNSPLHF.

This clone was recorded only once. The gene calls are TRBV18 and TRBJ1-4, with 9 bases lining up with TRBD1. With 3 bases clipped from V and 5 bases from J, the junction kept 4 bases outside the gene matches. CDR3 length: 15 amino acids. CDR1 KGHSH and CDR2 LQKENI come from the germline V gene. CDR3 DNA: TGTGCCAGCTCACCCGGGGGACAGGGCAATGAAAAACTGTTTTTT. Translated: CASSPGGQGNEKLFF.

The chain couples TRBV6-5 to TRBJ2-7, with D tentatively TRBD1 (5 bases). Germline values: CDR1 MNHEY, CDR2 SVGAGI. Trimming cost V 2 bases and J 5 bases, with 16 bases left between them. The CDR3 is 15 residues long. DNA of the CDR3: TGTGCCAGCAGTTACCGGTCAGGGATTCGCCACGAGCAGTACTTC. Protein: CASSYRSGIRHEQYF.

The CDR3 spells CASSPIQGLVKMNTEAFF. CDR3 nucleotide sequence: TGTGCCAGCAGCCCGATACAGGGTTTGGTGAAAATGAACACTGAAGCTTTCTTT. The J gene is TRBJ1-1, the V gene TRBV3-1 (or the pseudogene TRBV3-2); D is perhaps TRBD1 (6 bases). The ends were cut back, 4 bases at V and 0 bases at J, with 21 bases in the middle. This CDR3 region has 18 residues. The germline CDR1 and CDR2 sequences are LGHDT and YNNKEL (reference sequence).

The genes are TRBV27 and TRBJ2-1; tentative D call: TRBD2 (5 bases). V was shortened by 10 bases and J by 8 bases, with 15 bases between the two germline ends. CDR3 length: 12 amino acids. Germline CDR1 and CDR2: MNHEY and SMNVEV (reference sequence). The CDR3 sequence: CATRTALDEQFF. For the CDR3, the DNA is TGTGCCACCAGGACTGCGCTAGATGAGCAGTTCTTC.

The chain has TRBV9 and TRBJ2-5; TRBD2 matches 8 bases. This CDR3 spans 13 amino acids. J gave up 3 bases and V 3 bases, and 1 base lay outside the gene matches. Germline V gene data show CDR1 as SGDLS and CDR2 as YYNGEE. The CDR3 nucleotides read TGTGCCAGCAGCGATAGCGGGGAAGAGACCCAGTACTTC. It translates to CASSDSGEETQYF.

The CDR3 protein is CASSVEESGGNEQFF. The DNA of the CDR3 is TGTGCCAGCAGCGTAGAAGAGTCGGGTGGGAATGAGCAGTTCTTC. This chain connects TRBV9 to TRBJ2-1; D is ambiguous. The length of the CDR3 is 15 residues. V was trimmed by 0 bases and J by 7 bases, leaving 14 bases between them. Germline values: CDR1 SGDLS, CDR2 YYNGEE.

The chain has TRBV6-5 and TRBJ2-1; D not resolved. This CDR3 is 14 amino acids long. Trimming cost V 0 bases and J 3 bases, with 6 bases left between them. Germline assignment: CDR1 MNHEY and CDR2 SVGAGI. The CDR3 region has the DNA TGTGCCAGCAGTTACTCCCGGGTCTACAATGAGCAGTTCTTC. Protein sequence: CASSYSRVYNEQFF.